This T cell receptor beta chain was identified during a study of T cell repertoires in cytomegalovirus infection. Looking at the study overall: CMV infection plus the matching HLA type was flagged by public TCR beta signatures. Overall study results and limits: Frequencies of public TCR beta families were cumulated, and this identified carriers of CMV plus the relevant HLA. Dominant in the ex vivo response were TCR beta clonotypes restricted by HLA-C and specific for CMV.

The CDR3 is made up of 19 amino acids. V dropped 0 bases and J dropped 5; count of bases not matched to a gene: 15. Germline lookup yields CDR1 SGHRS and CDR2 YFSETQ. TCRdb processed the reads anew with MiXCR; each CDR3 protein has one entry. Among hundreds of thousands of distinct CDR3 sequences, 42% were seen once, and the ten largest hold about 39%. About this clonotype itself: Its antigen remains unidentified.

The receptor was isolated from a human donor in good health (CMV status not recorded). Some clones in this sample may be carry-over from other donors' samples. The source was cultured PBMCs, collected from culture after CMV antigen stimulation. The chain has TRBV5-1 and TRBJ2-5; 11 bases line up with TRBD2. The CDR3 bases are TGCGCCAGCAGCTTGGCTACTAGCGGGGGAACTCTGGGGCAGGAGACCCAGTACTTC. It specifies CASSLATSGGTLGQETQYF.